The 18 T cell receptor beta chains below all came from one sample that was sequenced in a study of human T cells and chemical hapten exposure. The time point is: patch test 1, 2 weeks after DPC sensitization. Treatment reported: therapeutic diphenylcyclopropenone sensitization with weekly scalp DPC. Each CDR3 protein gets one entry after TCRdb re-called the RACE reads with MiXCR. The data show about 81,000 distinct CDR3 sequences, about 6.8% seen once. The specimen was whole blood, collected in connection with sensitization to the hapten diphenylcyclopropenone (DPC). These receptor sequences come from a woman aged 25 to 39 with alopecia areata. Some clones in this sample may be carry-over from other donors' samples.

The chain recombines TRBV27 with TRBJ2-1; D possibly corresponds to TRBD1 (6 bases). In germline, CDR1 is MNHEY, CDR2 SMNVEV (reference sequence). Between the trimmed V and J ends, which lost 4 bases and 7 bases, there was a span of 17 bases. CDR3 length: 15 amino acids. The CDR3, as DNA: TGTGCCAGCAGTTCACAACTCAGGGGTAGGAATGAGCAGTTCTTC. This sequence encodes CASSSQLRGRNEQFF.

This clonotype was observed a few times. The chain couples TRBV7-9 to TRBJ2-3; D not certain. The germline V gene has CDR1 SEHNR and CDR2 FQNEAQ (reference sequence). V was trimmed by 2 bases and J by 0 bases, leaving 9 bases between them. The CDR3 consists of 15 residues. The CDR3 DNA reads TGTGCCAGCAGCTTAAATTCGGCTAGCACAGATACGCAGTATTTT. This gives the protein CASSLNSASTDTQYF. Drawing the rest from reference TRBV7-9 and TRBJ2-3, the complete variable domain is DTGVSQNPRHKITKRGQNVTFRCDPISEHNRLYWYRQTLGQGPEFLTYFQNEAQLEKSRLLSDRFSAERPKGSFSTLEIQRTEQGDSAMYLCASSLNSASTDTQYFGPGTRLTVL.

This clonotype was observed many times. The chain recombines TRBV4-2 with TRBJ2-3, with 9 bases matching TRBD2. The J segment lost 4 bases and the V segment lost 0 bases, leaving 2 bases of the junction unmatched. Germline V CDR1 and CDR2: LGHNA, YNFKEQ. This CDR3 is 15 amino acids long. CDR3 region: CASSQEIAGADTQYF. As DNA, the CDR3 is TGTGCCAGCAGCCAAGAAATAGCGGGGGCAGATACGCAGTATTTT.

There are many counts of this clonotype. The V call is TRBV28, the J call TRBJ1-3; 7 bases fit TRBD1. The CDR3 extends over 14 amino acids. Germline V gives CDR1 MDHEN, CDR2 SYDVKM. Trimming cost V 7 bases and J 4 bases; bases outside gene matches: 7. The CDR3 nucleotides read TGTGCCAGCATTCCAGGGGGGCAGGGAAACACCATATATTTT. Translating it yields CASIPGGQGNTIYF.

This clonotype was counted only a few times. The chain recombines TRBV27 with TRBJ1-1; TRBD1 aligns across 7 bases. CDR3 size: 14 residues. The V and J ends lost 2 bases and 7 bases, in that order; junction bases with no gene match: 7. The germline V gene has CDR1 MNHEY and CDR2 SMNVEV (reference sequence). The CDR3 reads CASSLETGRGEAFF. The CDR3 region has the DNA TGTGCCAGCAGTTTAGAGACAGGGCGCGGTGAAGCTTTCTTT.

As to this clonotype: A read error is likely, as this CDR3 ends without the conserved phenylalanine or tryptophan. The chain uses TRBV5-1 and TRBJ1-1; no firm D call. V shed 4 bases and J shed 7 bases, with 17 bases lying between them. The germline CDR1 and CDR2 sequences are SGHRS and YFSETQ. CDR3 length: 14 amino acids. CDR3 protein: CASSRSEGTNEAFS. The CDR3 bases are TGCGCCAGCAGCAGGAGTGAGGGAACCAATGAAGCTTTCTCT.

About this clonotype itself: A much larger clone is a single base away; this may be a read error. The genes are TRBV12-3 or TRBV12-4 and TRBJ2-2; possibly TRBD1 for D (5 bases). V lost 2 bases to trimming and J lost 9 bases, with 13 bases between them. The CDR3 is 14 amino acids. Here the CDR3 reads CASSLKGFPRELFF. The DNA for the CDR3 is TGTGCCAGCAGTTTAAAGGGGTTCCCCAGGGAGCTGTTTTTT.

The table lists this clonotype with a few counts. The chain joins TRBV2 to TRBJ1-1, with D perhaps matching TRBD1 (5 bases). The CDR3 totals 14 residues. Trimming removed 7 bases at V and 0 bases at J, with 12 bases between. Germline values: CDR1 SNHLY, CDR2 FYNNEI. CDR3 sequence: CASKPRVMNTEAFF. The CDR3 DNA follows: TGTGCCAGCAAACCCAGGGTAATGAACACTGAAGCTTTCTTT. Full variable domain (outside the CDR3, taken from reference TRBV2 and TRBJ1-1): EPEVTQTPSHQVTQMGQEVILRCVPISNHLYFYWYRQILGQKVEFLVSFYNNEISEKSEIFDDQFSVERPDGSNFTLKIRSTKLEDSAMYFCASKPRVMNTEAFFGQGTRLTVV.

This clonotype was observed at least ten times. The genes are TRBV2 and TRBJ1-5; 7 nucleotides line up with TRBD1. The J segment lost 5 bases and the V segment lost 7 bases, leaving 5 bases of the junction unmatched. Germline values: CDR1 SNHLY, CDR2 FYNNEI. The CDR3 consists of 13 residues. The CDR3 DNA reads TGTGCCAGCAACCGGGACAGCTATCAGCCCCAGCATTTT. It is translated as CASNRDSYQPQHF.

This clonotype occurred many times. The rearrangement uses TRBV20-1 and TRBJ2-1, with 11 bases lining up with TRBD2. This CDR3 contains 18 residues. V gave up 5 bases and J gave up 3 bases; unmatched junction bases: 15. Germline CDR1 and CDR2: DFQATT and SNEGSKA (reference sequence). CDR3 in DNA: TGCAGTGCTCAATCGTCGACTAGCGGGGCCTCCGTCTACAATGAGCAGTTCTTC. It translates to CSAQSSTSGASVYNEQFF.

This clonotype appeared a few times. The rearrangement joins TRBV12-3 or TRBV12-4 to TRBJ1-2; the D is unclear. V lost 6 bases, J lost 7 bases, and 9 bases lay in between. This CDR3 contains 11 residues. DNA of the CDR3: TGTGCCAGCAGAAGGTCTAGTGGCTACACCTTC. Protein: CASRRSSGYTF.

This clonotype was found many times. The gene calls are TRBV3-1 and TRBJ2-4, with TRBD1 as a possible D gene (6 bases). This CDR3 is 15 amino acids long. V gave up 4 bases and J gave up 7 bases, with 17 bases separating them. The germline CDR1 and CDR2 sequences are LGHDT and YNNKEL (reference sequence). The CDR3 bases are TGTGCCAGCAGCCCAGACACAGGGAGAAGGAACATTCAGTACTTC. Amino acid sequence: CASSPDTGRRNIQYF.

This clonotype was seen at least ten times. The V call is TRBV11-1, the J call TRBJ2-1; tentative D call: TRBD1 (5 bases). CDR3 size: 12 residues. CDR1 and CDR2 (germline): SGHAT, FQDESV (reference sequence). Trimming took 1 base from V and 8 from J, leaving 6 bases between them. The CDR3 coding sequence is TGTGCCAGCAGCTTAGTAGGGGATGAGCAGTTCTTC. Its protein is CASSLVGDEQFF.

In DNA, the CDR3 is TGTGCCAGCAGTTTACGGCTGGGGAGGAGTGTAGATACGCAGTATTTT. Amino acid sequence: CASSLRLGRSVDTQYF. This sequence joins TRBV27 and TRBJ2-3, with a tentative D call TRBD2 (6 bases). V dropped 2 bases and J dropped 5 bases, with 17 bases sitting between them. CDR1 MNHEY and CDR2 SMNVEV come from the germline V gene (reference sequence). CDR3 length equals 16 residues.

Many counts were recorded for this clonotype. The gene calls are TRBV7-2 and TRBJ2-5, with 7 bases identical to TRBD2. V was pared by 5 bases and J by 3 bases, with 9 bases of the junction left unmatched. Germline assignment: CDR1 SGHTA and CDR2 FQGNSA. The CDR3 has 15 amino acids. The CDR3 reads CASSAFRTRKETQYF. DNA for the CDR3: TGTGCCAGCAGCGCGTTCAGGACTAGAAAAGAGACCCAGTACTTC.

This clonotype was counted a few times. V and J are TRBV20-1 and TRBJ2-5; maybe TRBD2 (5 bases). Germline assignment: CDR1 DFQATT and CDR2 SNEGSKA (reference sequence). Trimming shortened V by 2 bases and J by 7 bases, and 11 bases separated the two germline ends. CDR3 size: 12 residues. CDR3 nucleotide sequence: TGCAGTGCTAGACGAGCGGAGGCGACCCAGTACTTC. It encodes CSARRAEATQYF.

With regard to this clonotype: A much bigger clone sits one base away, suggesting this may be a read error. This chain connects TRBV6-1 to TRBJ2-7; maybe TRBD2 (5 bases). This CDR3 comprises 12 residues. Trimming stripped 1 base from V and 5 bases from J, with 6 bases between. Germline CDR1 is MNHNS and CDR2 is SASEGT. The CDR3 region is CASSEDSDEQYF. CDR3 bases: TGTGCCAGCAGTGAAGATAGCGACGAGCAGTACTTC.

The genes are TRBV29-1 and TRBJ2-7, with 9 nucleotides matching TRBD1. CDR1 and CDR2 (germline): SQVTM, ANQGSEA. This CDR3 is built from 12 residues. V lost 7 bases, J lost 3 bases, and 4 bases stayed unmatched. The CDR3 DNA reads as TGCAGCGCGCAGACAGGGGGCTACGAGCAGTACTTC. It encodes CSAQTGGYEQYF.